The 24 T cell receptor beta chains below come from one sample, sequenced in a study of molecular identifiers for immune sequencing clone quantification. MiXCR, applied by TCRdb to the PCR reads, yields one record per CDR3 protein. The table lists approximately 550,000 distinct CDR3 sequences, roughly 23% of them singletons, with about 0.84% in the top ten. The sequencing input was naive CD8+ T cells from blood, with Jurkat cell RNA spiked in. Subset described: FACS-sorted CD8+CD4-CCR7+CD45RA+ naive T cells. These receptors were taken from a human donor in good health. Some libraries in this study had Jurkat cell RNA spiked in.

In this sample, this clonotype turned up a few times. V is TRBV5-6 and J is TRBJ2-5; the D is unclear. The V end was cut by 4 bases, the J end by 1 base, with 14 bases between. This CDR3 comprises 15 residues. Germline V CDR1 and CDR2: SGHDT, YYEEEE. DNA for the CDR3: TGTGCCAGCAGCCTCGGTGGCAGCCCCCAAGAGACCCAGTACTTC. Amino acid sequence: CASSLGGSPQETQYF.

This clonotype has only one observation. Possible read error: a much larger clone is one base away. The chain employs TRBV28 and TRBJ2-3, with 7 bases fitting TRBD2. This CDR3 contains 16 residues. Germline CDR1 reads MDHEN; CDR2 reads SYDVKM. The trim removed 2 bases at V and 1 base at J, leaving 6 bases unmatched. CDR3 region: CASSLGASGGTDTQYF. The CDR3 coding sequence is TGTGCCAGCAGTTTAGGGGCTAGCGGAGGCACAGATACGCAGTATTTT. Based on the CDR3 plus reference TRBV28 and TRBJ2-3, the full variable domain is DVKVTQSSRYLVKRTGEKVFLECVQDMDHENMFWYRQDPGLGLRLIYFSYDVKMKEKGDIPEGYSVSREKKERFSLILESASTNQTSMYLCASSLGASGGTDTQYFGPGTRLTVL.

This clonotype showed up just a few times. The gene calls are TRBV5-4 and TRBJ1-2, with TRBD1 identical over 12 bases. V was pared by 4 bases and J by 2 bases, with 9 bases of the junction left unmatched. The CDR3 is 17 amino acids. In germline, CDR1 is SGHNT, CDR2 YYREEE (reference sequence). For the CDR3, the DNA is TGTGCCAGCAGCATAACGGGACAGGGGGCGCAGAACTATGGCTACACCTTC. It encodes CASSITGQGAQNYGYTF.

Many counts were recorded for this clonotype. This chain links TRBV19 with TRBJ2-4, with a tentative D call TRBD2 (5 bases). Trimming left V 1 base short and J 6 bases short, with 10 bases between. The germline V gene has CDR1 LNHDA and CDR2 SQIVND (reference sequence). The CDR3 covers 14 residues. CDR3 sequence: CASSIVVGVNIQYF. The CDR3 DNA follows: TGTGCCAGTAGTATAGTGGTCGGGGTAAACATTCAGTACTTC.

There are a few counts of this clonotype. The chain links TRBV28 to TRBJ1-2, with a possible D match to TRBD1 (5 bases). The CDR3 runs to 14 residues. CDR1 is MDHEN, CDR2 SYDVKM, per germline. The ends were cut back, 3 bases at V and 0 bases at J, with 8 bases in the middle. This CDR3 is CASSFRGANYGYTF. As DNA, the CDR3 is TGTGCCAGCAGTTTTCGGGGGGCTAACTATGGCTACACCTTC.

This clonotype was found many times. This CDR3 is CASSVESRSTDTQYF. CDR3 coding DNA: TGTGCCAGCAGCGTAGAGTCCAGGTCCACAGATACGCAGTATTTT. V and J are TRBV9 and TRBJ2-3; the D is unclear. Trimming shortened V by 0 bases and J by 2 bases, and 10 bases separated the two germline ends. The CDR3 has 15 amino acids. Looked up from germline, CDR1 is SGDLS and CDR2 is YYNGEE.

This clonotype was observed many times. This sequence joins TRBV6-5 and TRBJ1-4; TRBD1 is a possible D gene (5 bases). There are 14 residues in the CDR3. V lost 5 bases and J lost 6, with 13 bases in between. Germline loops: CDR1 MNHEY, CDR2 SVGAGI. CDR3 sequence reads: CASSRGGGDEKLFF. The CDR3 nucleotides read TGTGCCAGCAGTAGGGGCGGGGGGGATGAAAAACTGTTTTTT.

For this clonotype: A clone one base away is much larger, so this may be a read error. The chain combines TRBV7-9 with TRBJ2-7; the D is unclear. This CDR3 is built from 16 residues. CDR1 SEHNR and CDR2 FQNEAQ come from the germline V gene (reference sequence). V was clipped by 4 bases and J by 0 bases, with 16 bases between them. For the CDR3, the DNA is TGTGCCAGCAGCTGTGAAACTACCCGGCTCTCCTACGAGCAGTACTTC. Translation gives CASSCETTRLSYEQYF.

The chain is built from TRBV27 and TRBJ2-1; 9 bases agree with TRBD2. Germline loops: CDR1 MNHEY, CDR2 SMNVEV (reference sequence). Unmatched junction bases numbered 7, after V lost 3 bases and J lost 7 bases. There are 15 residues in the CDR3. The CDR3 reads CASSFLAGRGNEQFF. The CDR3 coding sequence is TGTGCCAGCAGTTTCCTAGCGGGAAGGGGGAATGAGCAGTTCTTC.

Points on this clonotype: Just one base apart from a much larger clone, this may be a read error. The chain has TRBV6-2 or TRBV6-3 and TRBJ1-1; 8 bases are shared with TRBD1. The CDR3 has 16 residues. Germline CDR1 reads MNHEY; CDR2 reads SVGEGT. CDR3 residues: CAGSNPRDRSYTEAFF. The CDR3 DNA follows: TGTGCCGGCAGTAATCCACGGGACAGGTCTTACACTGAAGCTTTCTTT.

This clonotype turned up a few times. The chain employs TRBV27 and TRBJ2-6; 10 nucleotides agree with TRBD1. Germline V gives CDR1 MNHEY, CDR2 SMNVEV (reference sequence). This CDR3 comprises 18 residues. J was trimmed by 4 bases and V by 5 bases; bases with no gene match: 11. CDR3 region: CASSARQGAPRGANVLTF. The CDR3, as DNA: TGTGCCAGCAGTGCAAGACAGGGGGCGCCGAGAGGGGCCAACGTCCTGACTTTC.

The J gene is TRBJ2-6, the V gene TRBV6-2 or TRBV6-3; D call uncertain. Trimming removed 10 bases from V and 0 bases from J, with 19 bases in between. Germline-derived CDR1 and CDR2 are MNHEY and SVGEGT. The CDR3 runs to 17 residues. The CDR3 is CANVMGQKLSGANVLTF. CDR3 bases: TGTGCCAACGTAATGGGCCAAAAACTCTCTGGGGCCAACGTCCTGACTTTC.

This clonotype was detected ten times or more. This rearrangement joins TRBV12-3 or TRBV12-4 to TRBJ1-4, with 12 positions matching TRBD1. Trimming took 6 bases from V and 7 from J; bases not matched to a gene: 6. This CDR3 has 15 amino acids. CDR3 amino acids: CASRGTGGFSEKLFF. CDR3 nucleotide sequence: TGTGCCAGCAGAGGGACAGGGGGCTTTAGTGAAAAACTGTTTTTT.

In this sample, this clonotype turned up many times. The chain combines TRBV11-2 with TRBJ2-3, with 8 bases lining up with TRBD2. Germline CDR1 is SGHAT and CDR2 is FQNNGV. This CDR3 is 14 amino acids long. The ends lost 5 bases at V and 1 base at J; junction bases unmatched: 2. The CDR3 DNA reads TGTGCCAGCAGCCGGGAGGGGGGCACAGATACGCAGTATTTT. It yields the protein CASSREGGTDTQYF. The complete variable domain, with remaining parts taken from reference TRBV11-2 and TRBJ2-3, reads EAGVAQSPRYKIIEKRQSVAFWCNPISGHATLYWYQQILGQGPKLLIQFQNNGVVDDSQLPKDRFSAERLKGVDSTLKIQPAKLEDSAVYLCASSREGGTDTQYFGPGTRLTVL.

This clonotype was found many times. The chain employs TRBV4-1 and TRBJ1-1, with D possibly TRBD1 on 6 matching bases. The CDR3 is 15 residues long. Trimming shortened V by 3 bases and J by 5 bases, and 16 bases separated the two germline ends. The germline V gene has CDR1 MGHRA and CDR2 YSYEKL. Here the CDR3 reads CASSQSGQWSTEAFF. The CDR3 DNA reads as TGCGCCAGCAGCCAGTCCGGACAGTGGAGTACTGAAGCTTTCTTT.

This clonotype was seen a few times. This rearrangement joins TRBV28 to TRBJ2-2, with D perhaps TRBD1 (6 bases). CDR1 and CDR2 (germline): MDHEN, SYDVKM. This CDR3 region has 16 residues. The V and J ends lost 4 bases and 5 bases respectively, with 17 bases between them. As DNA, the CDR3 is TGTGCCAGCAGTTGGGGACACAGGCCTCGGACCGGGGAGCTGTTTTTT. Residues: CASSWGHRPRTGELFF.

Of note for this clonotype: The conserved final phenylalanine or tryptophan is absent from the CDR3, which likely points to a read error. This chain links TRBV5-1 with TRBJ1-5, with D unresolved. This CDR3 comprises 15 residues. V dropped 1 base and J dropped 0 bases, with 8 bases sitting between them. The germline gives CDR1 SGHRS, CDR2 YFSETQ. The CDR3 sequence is CASSLTGNSNQPQHS. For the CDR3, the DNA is TGCGCCAGCAGCTTGACGGGGAATAGCAATCAGCCCCAGCATTCT.

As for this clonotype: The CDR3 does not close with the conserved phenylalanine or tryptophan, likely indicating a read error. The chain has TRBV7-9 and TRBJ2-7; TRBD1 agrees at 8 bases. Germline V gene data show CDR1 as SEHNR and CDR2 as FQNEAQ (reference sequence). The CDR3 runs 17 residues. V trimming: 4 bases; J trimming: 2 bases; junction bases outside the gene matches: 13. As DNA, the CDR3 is TGTGCCAGCAGCTCCACATCGGAACCGGGACAGGCCTACGAGCAGTACCTC. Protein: CASSSTSEPGQAYEQYL.

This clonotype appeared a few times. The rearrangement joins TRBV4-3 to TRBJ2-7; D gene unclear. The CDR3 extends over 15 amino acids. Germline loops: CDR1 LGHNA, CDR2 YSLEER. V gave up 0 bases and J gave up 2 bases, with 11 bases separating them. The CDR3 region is CASSQERHRAYEQYF. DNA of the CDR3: TGCGCCAGCAGCCAAGAACGACACAGAGCCTACGAGCAGTACTTC.

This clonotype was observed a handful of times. This CDR3 reads CSARIPEENYGYTF. In nucleotides, the CDR3 is TGCAGTGCTAGAATCCCAGAAGAGAATTATGGCTACACCTTC. The chain recombines TRBV20-1 with TRBJ1-2; D gene ambiguous. Trimming took off 2 bases at V and 5 bases at J, with 15 bases between the two ends. Germline CDR1 is DFQATT and CDR2 is SNEGSKA (reference sequence). The CDR3 is made up of 14 amino acids.

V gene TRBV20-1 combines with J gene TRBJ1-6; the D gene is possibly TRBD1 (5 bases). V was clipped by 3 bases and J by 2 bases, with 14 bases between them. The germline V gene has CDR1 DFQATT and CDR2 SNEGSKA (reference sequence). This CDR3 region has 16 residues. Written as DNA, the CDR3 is TGCAGTGCTAGGGACACGGAGGTGGCCTATAATTCACCCCTCCACTTT. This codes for CSARDTEVAYNSPLHF.

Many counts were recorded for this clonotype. Here the CDR3 DNA reads TGTGCCAGCAGCTACGGTACCGGCGGAGGGGCCGGCGAGCAGTACTTC. It specifies CASSYGTGGGAGEQYF. The V and J genes are TRBV5-6 and TRBJ2-7; tentatively, D is TRBD2 (6 bases). Germline CDR1 and CDR2: SGHDT and YYEEEE. Trimming shortened V by 3 bases and J by 6 bases, and 22 bases separated the two germline ends. The CDR3 has 16 residues.

The CDR3 region is CASSYPRDLDTDTQYF. The CDR3 DNA reads TGTGCCAGCAGCTACCCCCGGGACCTAGACACAGATACGCAGTATTTT. The chain employs TRBV11-2 and TRBJ2-3, with D possibly called TRBD1 or TRBD2 (5 bases each). Trimming took 4 bases from V and 2 from J, leaving 16 bases between them. Germline V gene sequence: CDR1 SGHAT, CDR2 FQNNGV. This CDR3 spans 16 amino acids.

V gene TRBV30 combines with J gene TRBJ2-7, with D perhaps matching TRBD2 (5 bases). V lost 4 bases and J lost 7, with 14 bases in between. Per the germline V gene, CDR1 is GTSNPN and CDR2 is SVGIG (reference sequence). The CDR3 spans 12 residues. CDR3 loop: CAWTWGSGEQYF. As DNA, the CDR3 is TGTGCCTGGACCTGGGGATCGGGGGAGCAGTACTTC.